This T cell receptor (beta chain) stems from a study of OX40 agonist ivuxolimab in advanced cancers. In terms of the full investigation: Ivuxolimab was an agonistic, fully human IgG2 monoclonal antibody directed against OX40 (CD134), a costimulatory receptor. Intravenous ivuxolimab was administered to patients every 2 weeks at six dose levels: 0.01, 0.1, 0.3, 1.5, 3 and 10 mg/kg. Of the roughly 51 dose-escalation patients, hepatocellular carcinoma was present in around 20, melanoma in roughly 15, renal cell carcinoma in 9 and head and neck cancer in 9. In the dose-escalation cohort, roughly 80% of patients were male, and the mean age was approximately 60 years, with a range of roughly 20 to 85. Patients were allowed to have had prior anti-PD-1, anti-PD-L1 or anti-CTLA-4 therapy, and approximately 40% of the dose-escalation patients had previously received checkpoint inhibitors. Partial responses occurred in three dose-escalation patients: two with cutaneous melanoma and one with hepatocellular carcinoma. Peripheral TCRbeta sequencing was intended to test whether TCR sequence diversity was altered and clonal T-cell expansion was caused by ivuxolimab. The monotherapy dose-escalation portion (N of about 52 patients) of the phase I ivuxolimab trial is reported in the paper. The study at large found these results: The antigen specificity of the peripheral T cells that underwent clonal expansion was not determined. In the 0.1-3.0 mg/kg groups, partial responders had among the lowest normalized peripheral clonal expansion, particularly in CD8+ T cells. After ivuxolimab, more expanded clones were found on average in CD8+ T cells than in CD4+ T cells. At doses of 0.1 to 3.0 mg/kg, clonal expansion of both CD4+ and CD8+ T cells in blood was seen between baseline and week 6. Low levels of normalized T-cell clonal expansion were also seen in some patients who did not respond.

The germline V gene (reference sequence) supplies CDR1 LNHDA and CDR2 SQIVND. V is cut by 10 bases and J by 8 bases, and the space between the germline ends is 15 bases. The CDR3 spans 13 residues, from the cysteine through the phenylalanine. Only the CDR3 region is kept as DNA, spanning 39 bases read in frame from base 1. To sequence the TCRbeta CDR3 region, genomic DNA was isolated from the sorted cells. TCRbeta CDR3 regions were sequenced using the immunoSEQ Assay. This is the immuneACCESS table as TCRdb keeps it, with only in-frame sequences that have V and J called. A part of the clones is gone; compared with another copy, unresolved V genes explain less than half, and the rest is unexplained. The sample yields roughly 100,000 clones; roughly 90% were counted once. Of the sample, under 0.8% is held by the ten largest clones. The trial excluded patients who had a history of autoimmune disease or were on systemic immunosuppression. Peripheral blood for TCR sequencing was drawn from every dose cohort at baseline, at cycle 4 day 1 and at cycle 7 day 1. Samples came from an open-label, multicenter, first-in-human phase I dose-escalation trial of ivuxolimab. Adults with locally advanced or metastatic melanoma, renal cell, hepatocellular, or head and neck squamous cell carcinoma were enrolled in the trial. Before TCR sequencing, CD4+ T cells and CD8+ T cells were sorted from peripheral blood as separate populations.

About this clone itself: Its antigen specificity is not known. No base quality information exists; no much larger clone differs at one position.

The sequenced sample was CD4+ or CD8+ T cells sorted from blood, obtained in a trial of the OX40 agonist ivuxolimab. The V and J genes are TRBV19 and TRBJ1-6, with no D gene named confidently. This clonotype was obtained from an adult with an advanced solid tumor such as melanoma, head and neck, liver or kidney cancer. CDR3 protein: CATRTGGDSPLHF. The nucleotide sequence is TGTGCCACCCGGACTGGCGGTGATTCACCCCTCCACTTT.